This T cell receptor (beta chain) was captured in a study of blood T cell repertoires in COVID-19. Germline V gives CDR1 ENHRY, CDR2 SYGVKD. The CDR3 contains 16 residues. V trimming: 0 bases; J trimming: 2 bases; junction bases outside the gene matches: 3. The participants were between about 18 and 90 years old and came from under 25 US areas. TCRdb's table, derived via immunoSEQ multiplex PCR, lists solely in-frame clones and lacks some. Of approximately 150,000 clones in the sample, about 85% were seen once. This rearrangement joins TRBV10-3 to TRBJ2-3, with TRBD2 identical over 9 bases. The sequencing sample was made of PBMCs or T cells enriched from blood (not recorded which). The receptor comes from a woman aged 45-59 years who had recovered from COVID-19. CDR3 bases: TGTGCCATCAGTGAGTCGACTAGCGGATACACAGATACGCAGTATTTT. It yields the protein CAISESTSGYTDTQYF.